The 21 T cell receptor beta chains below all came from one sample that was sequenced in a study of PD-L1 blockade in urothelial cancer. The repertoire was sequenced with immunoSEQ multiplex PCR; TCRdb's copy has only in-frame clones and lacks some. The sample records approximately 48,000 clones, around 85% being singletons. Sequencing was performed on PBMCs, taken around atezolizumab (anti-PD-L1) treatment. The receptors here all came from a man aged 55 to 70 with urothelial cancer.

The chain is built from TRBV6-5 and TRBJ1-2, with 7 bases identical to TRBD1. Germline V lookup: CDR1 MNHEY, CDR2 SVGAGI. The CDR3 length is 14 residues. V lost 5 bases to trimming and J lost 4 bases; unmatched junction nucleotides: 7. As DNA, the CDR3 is TGTGCCAGCAGTCCCCAGGACAGGACCTATGGCTACACCTTC. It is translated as CASSPQDRTYGYTF.

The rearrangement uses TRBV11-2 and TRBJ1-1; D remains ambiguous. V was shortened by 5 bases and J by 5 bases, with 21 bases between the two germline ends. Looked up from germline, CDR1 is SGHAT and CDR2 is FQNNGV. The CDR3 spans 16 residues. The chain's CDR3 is CASSPYGVWGRTEAFF. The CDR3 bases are TGTGCCAGCAGCCCGTACGGGGTCTGGGGTCGGACTGAAGCTTTCTTT.

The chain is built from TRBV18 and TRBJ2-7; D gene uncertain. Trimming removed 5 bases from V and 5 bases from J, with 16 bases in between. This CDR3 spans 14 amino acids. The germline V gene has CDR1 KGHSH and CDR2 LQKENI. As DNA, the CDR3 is TGTGCCAGCTCATACGACTCCGCTGGCGACGAGCAGTACTTC. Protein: CASSYDSAGDEQYF. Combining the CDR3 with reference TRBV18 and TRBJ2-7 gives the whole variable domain NAGVMQNPRHLVRRRGQEARLRCSPMKGHSHVYWYRQLPEEGLKFMVYLQKENIIDESGMPKERFSAEFPKEGPSILRIQQVVRGDSAAYFCASSYDSAGDEQYFGPGTRLTVT.

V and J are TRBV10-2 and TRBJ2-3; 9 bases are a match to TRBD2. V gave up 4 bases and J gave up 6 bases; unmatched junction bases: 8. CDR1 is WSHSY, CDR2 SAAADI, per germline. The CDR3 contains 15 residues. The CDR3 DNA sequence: TGCGCCAGCAGTGGGGCTAGCGGGGAAGGGGATACGCAGTATTTT. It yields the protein CASSGASGEGDTQYF.

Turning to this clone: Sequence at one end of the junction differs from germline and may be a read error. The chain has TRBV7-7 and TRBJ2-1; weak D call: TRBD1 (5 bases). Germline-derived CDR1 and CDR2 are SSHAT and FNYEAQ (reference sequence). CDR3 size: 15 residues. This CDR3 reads CASSSGPSSYNEQFF. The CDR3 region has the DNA TGTGCTAGCAGCTCAGGGCCAAGCTCCTACAATGAGCAGTTCTTC.

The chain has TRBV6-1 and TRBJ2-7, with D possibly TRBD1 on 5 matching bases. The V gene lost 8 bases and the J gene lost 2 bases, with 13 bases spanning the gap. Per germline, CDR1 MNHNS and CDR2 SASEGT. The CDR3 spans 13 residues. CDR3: CASAKGFPYEQYF. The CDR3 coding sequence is TGTGCCAGCGCGAAGGGGTTTCCCTACGAGCAGTACTTC.

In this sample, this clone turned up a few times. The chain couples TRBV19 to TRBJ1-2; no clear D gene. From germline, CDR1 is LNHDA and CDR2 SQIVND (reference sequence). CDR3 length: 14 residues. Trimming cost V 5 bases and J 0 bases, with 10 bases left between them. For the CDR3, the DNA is TGTGCCAGTAGTCCCGCGCCTCCTAACTATGGCTACACCTTC. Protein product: CASSPAPPNYGYTF.

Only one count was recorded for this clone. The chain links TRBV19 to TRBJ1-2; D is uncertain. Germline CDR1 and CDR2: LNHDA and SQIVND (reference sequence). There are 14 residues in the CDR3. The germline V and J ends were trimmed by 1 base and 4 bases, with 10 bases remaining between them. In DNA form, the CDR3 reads TGTGCCAGTAGTATAGTTGGCGGTACCTATGGCTACACCTTC. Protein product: CASSIVGGTYGYTF.

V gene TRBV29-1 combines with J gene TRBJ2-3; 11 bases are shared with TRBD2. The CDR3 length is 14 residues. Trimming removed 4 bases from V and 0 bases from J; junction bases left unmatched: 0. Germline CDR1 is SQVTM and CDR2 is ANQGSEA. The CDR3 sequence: CSVGLAGSTDTQYF. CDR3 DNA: TGCAGCGTTGGACTAGCGGGAAGCACAGATACGCAGTATTTT.

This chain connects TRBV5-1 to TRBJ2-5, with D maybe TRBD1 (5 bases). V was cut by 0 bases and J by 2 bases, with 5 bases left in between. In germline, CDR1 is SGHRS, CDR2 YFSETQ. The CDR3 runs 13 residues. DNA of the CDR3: TGCGCCAGCAGCTTGGGACAGCAAGAGACCCAGTACTTC. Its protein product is CASSLGQQETQYF.

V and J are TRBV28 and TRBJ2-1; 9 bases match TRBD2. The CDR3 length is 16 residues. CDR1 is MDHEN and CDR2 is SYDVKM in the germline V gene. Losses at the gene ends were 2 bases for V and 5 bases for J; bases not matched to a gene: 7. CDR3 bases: TGTGCCAGCAGTTTAGCGGGAGGGGGGGCCGACAATGAGCAGTTCTTC. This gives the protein CASSLAGGGADNEQFF.

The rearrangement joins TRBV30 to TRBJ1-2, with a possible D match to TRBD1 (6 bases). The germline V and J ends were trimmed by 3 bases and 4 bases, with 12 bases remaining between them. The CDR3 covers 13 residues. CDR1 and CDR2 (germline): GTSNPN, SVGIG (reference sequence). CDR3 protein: CAWSSTGLYGYTF. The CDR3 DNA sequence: TGTGCCTGGAGCTCGACAGGCCTCTATGGCTACACCTTC. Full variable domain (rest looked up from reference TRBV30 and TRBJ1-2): SQTIHQWPATLVQPVGSPLSLECTVEGTSNPNLYWYRQAAGRGLQLLFYSVGIGQISSEVPQNLSASRPQDRQFILSSKKLLLSDSGFYLCAWSSTGLYGYTFGSGTRLTVV.

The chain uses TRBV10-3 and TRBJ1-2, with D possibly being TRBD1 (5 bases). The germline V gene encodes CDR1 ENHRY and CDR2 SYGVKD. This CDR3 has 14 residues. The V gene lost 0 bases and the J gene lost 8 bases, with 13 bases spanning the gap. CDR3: CAISESGRVEGYTF. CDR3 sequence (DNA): TGTGCCATCAGTGAGTCGGGCAGGGTGGAGGGCTACACCTTC.

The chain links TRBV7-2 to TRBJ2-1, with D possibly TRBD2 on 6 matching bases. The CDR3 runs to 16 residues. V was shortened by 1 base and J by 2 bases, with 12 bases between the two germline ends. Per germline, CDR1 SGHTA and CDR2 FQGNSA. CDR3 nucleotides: TGTGCCAGCAGCTTAGTACGCCGCGGGACCTACAATGAGCAGTTCTTC. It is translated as CASSLVRRGTYNEQFF. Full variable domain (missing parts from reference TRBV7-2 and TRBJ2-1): GAGVSQSPSNKVTEKGKDVELRCDPISGHTALYWYRQSLGQGLEFLIYFQGNSAPDKSGLPSDRFSAERTGGSVSTLTIQRTQQEDSAVYLCASSLVRRGTYNEQFFGPGTRLTVL.

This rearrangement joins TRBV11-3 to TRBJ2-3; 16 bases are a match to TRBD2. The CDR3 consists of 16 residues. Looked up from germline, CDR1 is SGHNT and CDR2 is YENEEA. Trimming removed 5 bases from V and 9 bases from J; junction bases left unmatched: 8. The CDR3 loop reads CASSPGLAGGSGTQYF. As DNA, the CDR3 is TGTGCCAGCAGCCCGGGACTAGCGGGGGGGTCGGGGACGCAGTATTTT. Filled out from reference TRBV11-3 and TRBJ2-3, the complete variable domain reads EAGVVQSPRYKIIEKKQPVAFWCNPISGHNTLYWYLQNLGQGPELLIRYENEEAVDDSQLPKDRFSAERLKGVDSTLKIQPAELGDSAVYLCASSPGLAGGSGTQYFGPGTRLTVL.

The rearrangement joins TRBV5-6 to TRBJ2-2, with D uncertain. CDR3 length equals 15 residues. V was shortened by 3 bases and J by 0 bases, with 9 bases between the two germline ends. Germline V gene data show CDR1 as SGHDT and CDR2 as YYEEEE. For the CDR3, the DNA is TGTGCCAGCAGCTACGACATATCGAACACCGGGGAGCTGTTTTTT. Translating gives CASSYDISNTGELFF.

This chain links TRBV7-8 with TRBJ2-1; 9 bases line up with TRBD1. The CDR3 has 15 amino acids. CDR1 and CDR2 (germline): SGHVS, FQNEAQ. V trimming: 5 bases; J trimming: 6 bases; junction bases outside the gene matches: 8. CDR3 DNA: TGTGCCAGCAGCCGGGACAGGGAAACGGGCAATGAGCAGTTCTTC. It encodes CASSRDRETGNEQFF.

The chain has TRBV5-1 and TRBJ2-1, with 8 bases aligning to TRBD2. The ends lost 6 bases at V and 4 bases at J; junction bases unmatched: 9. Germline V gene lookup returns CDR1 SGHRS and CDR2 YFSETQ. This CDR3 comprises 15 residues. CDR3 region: CASTPESGGYNEQFF. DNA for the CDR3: TGCGCCAGCACCCCTGAGAGCGGGGGATACAATGAGCAGTTCTTC.

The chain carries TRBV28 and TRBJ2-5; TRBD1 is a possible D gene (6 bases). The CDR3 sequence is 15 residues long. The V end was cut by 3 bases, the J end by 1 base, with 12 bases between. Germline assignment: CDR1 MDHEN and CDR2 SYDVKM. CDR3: CASSLPQGPQETQYF. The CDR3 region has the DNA TGTGCCAGCAGTTTGCCACAGGGACCCCAAGAGACCCAGTACTTC.

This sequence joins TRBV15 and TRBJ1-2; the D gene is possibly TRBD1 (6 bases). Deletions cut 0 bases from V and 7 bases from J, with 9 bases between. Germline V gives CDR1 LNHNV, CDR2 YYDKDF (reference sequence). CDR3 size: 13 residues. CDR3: CATSREQGVGYTF. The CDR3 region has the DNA TGTGCCACCAGCAGAGAACAGGGTGTTGGCTACACCTTC.

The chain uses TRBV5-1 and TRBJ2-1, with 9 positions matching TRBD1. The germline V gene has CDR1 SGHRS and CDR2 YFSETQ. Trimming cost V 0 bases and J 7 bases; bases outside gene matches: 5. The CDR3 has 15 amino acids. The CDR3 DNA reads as TGCGCCAGCAGCTTGGGGGGGACAGGGATGAATGAGCAGTTCTTC. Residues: CASSLGGTGMNEQFF.